This T cell receptor beta chain was identified in a study of blood T cell repertoires in COVID-19 (dated by TCRdb to 2019 to 2021). With respect to the entire study: Samples from collaborators originated in the United States, Italy and Spain and spanned both the acute and convalescent phases of COVID-19. Nearly every sample came with metadata listing a de-identified subject ID, COVID-19 status, age in years and sex. The prospective study material was composed of cDNA or gDNA derived from T cells, B-cell-depleted T cells, or PBMCs. The repertoires were released in a freely available public database intended as a resource for research on the immune response to SARS-CoV-2. Samples were obtained from the ongoing ImmuneRACE study (first 160 participants) and from about 1,300 subjects provided by 6 global collaborators. Where available, HLA class I and class II types were obtained from metadata supplied by the sample provider rather than from assay-based typing. Subjects who had been exposed to COVID-19, were actively infected with it, or had recovered from it provided the deeply sampled blood TCRbeta repertoires that made up the dataset. What the study reported, not specific to this receptor: The quantity of clinical and demographic metadata differed by source and by participant and was supplied without curation.

Collaborating institutions collected whole blood in K2EDTA tubes following their own protocols. Collaborator samples were shipped for TCRbeta analysis as frozen whole blood, isolated PBMCs, or DNA extracted from either sample type. Note on this clone: Its specific antigen is unknown. Within one base of it there is no much larger clone, and no base qualities were kept.

The immunoSEQ Assay, a bias-controlled multiplex PCR, was used to amplify TCRbeta CDR3 regions from genomic DNA. The paper's data handling went like this. The number of nucleated cells in each sample was estimated by amplification of reference gene primers within the assay. To quantify the absolute abundance of each unique TCRbeta CDR3 rearrangement, sequence reads were collapsed and filtered. For each sample, productive Simpson clonality was calculated as the square root of Simpson's diversity index across productive rearrangements. TCRdb took this table from immuneACCESS and kept in-frame rearrangements with V and J called. Such tables lack part of the clones; where checked against another copy, unresolved V genes explain under half of the gap, and the rest is unexplained. The DNA was the basis for D and trimming; V, J and clone size are from that table. The sample table lists roughly 200,000 clones, over 80% of them with a count of one. About 27% of the sample is taken by the ten largest.

Spanning cysteine to phenylalanine, the CDR3 consists of 13 amino acids. CDR3 DNA only is kept here, 39 bases in frame from base 1. Trimming at the junction amounts to 5 bases on V and 5 bases on J, and the germline ends lie 12 bases apart. Reading the germline V gene (reference sequence) gives CDR1 LNHDA and CDR2 SQIVND. The rearranged segments are TRBV19 and TRBJ1-1, with the D segment identity uncertain. The receptor was isolated from a man in his forties with acute or convalescent COVID-19. Sequenced input: peripheral blood. The sequence in DNA is TGTGCCAGTAGTGTCGGATGGGCGACTGAAGCTTTCTTT. This translates into CASSVGWATEAFF.